These T cell receptor beta chains were read from a single sample in a study of blood T cell repertoires in COVID-19. Some clones are missing from TCRdb's copy, which holds only in-frame ones; the method was immunoSEQ multiplex PCR. This sample has about 27,000 clones, with approximately 88% found just once. Sequenced material: peripheral blood. These receptor sequences come from a woman aged 50 to 65 with active COVID-19. Each CDR3 is given with its conserved first and last residue.

TRBV4-2	TRBJ2-7	CASSQGTHNYEQYF
TRBV6-5	TRBJ1-3	CASSYARGSGNTIYF
TRBV30	TRBJ2-1	CAWGTSRNEQFF
TRBV19	TRBJ2-7	CASSMGLGQLYEQYF
TRBV11-2	TRBJ2-3	CASSLEVLTADTQYF
TRBV7-9	TRBJ2-2	CASSSTGNTGELFF
TRBV27	TRBJ2-1	CASSSLLTGGNEQFF
TRBV7-8	TRBJ1-1	CASSLARLQNTEAFF
TRBV19	TRBJ1-3	CASSPGRGAISGNTIYF
TRBV20-1	TRBJ2-7	CSARATYEQYF
TRBV27	TRBJ1-1	CASSFRQNTEAFF
TRBV30	TRBJ2-3	CAWSVAGGADTQYF
TRBV27	TRBJ2-7	CASSLPGQGFHEQYF
TRBV20-1	TRBJ2-1	CSASKLAGVNEQFF
TRBV5-1	TRBJ1-2	CASSPTTGGLIHTF
TRBV6-4	TRBJ2-3	CASSRLADFTDTQYF
TRBV5-1	TRBJ2-7	CASSLDTFSYEQYF
TRBV5-1	TRBJ2-7	CASSLGSGRGMAYEQYF
TRBV20-1	TRBJ2-5	CSTQGKETQYF
TRBV6-5	TRBJ1-6	CASSQGNSPLHF
TRBV5-1	TRBJ2-1	CASSLGQGNEQFF
TRBV18	TRBJ2-2	CASSPRGQREVGELFF
TRBV29-1	TRBJ1-4	CSVEGGDEKLFF
TRBV7-9	TRBJ1-4	CASSAPDRGQDEKLFF
TRBV14	TRBJ1-1	CASSRGLLNTEAFF
TRBV6-6	TRBJ2-5	CASSLKETQYF
TRBV5-8	TRBJ2-5	CASSLQGAETQYF
TRBV5-4	TRBJ2-2	CASTSGGGRFTGELFF
TRBV11-3	TRBJ2-1	CASSLDRANYNEQFF
TRBV10-2	TRBJ1-3	CAAGGGNTIYF
TRBV28	TRBJ1-5	CASSRQGAQPQHF
TRBV2	TRBJ1-3	CASSEFMAAGNTIYF
TRBV9	TRBJ2-2	CASSDRQGSGELFF
TRBV3-1/TRBV3-2	TRBJ1-1	CASSHTKQGWDTEAFF
TRBV6-5	TRBJ1-3	CASSQTGISGNTIYF
TRBV3-1/TRBV3-2	TRBJ1-1	CASSHSNTEAFF
TRBV6-5	TRBJ2-7	CASSYSHGTYEQYF
TRBV19	TRBJ1-2	CASRSQGTDGYTF
TRBV28	TRBJ2-2	CASSDTRNTGELFF
TRBV19	TRBJ2-7	CASSLGTGMVYEQYF
TRBV29-1	TRBJ2-2	CSVATQPNTGELFF
TRBV28	TRBJ2-4	CASSLPDRSQYF
TRBV30	TRBJ2-4	CAWTIPGTSGNIQYF
TRBV7-3	TRBJ2-5	CASSLTGGRETQYF
TRBV7-9	TRBJ1-2	CASSPSTGGWRGYTF
TRBV5-1	TRBJ1-2	CASSDPGQGFGYTF
TRBV28	TRBJ2-3	CASSPAGVTTDTQYF
TRBV5-1	TRBJ2-7	CASSLHNSYEQYF